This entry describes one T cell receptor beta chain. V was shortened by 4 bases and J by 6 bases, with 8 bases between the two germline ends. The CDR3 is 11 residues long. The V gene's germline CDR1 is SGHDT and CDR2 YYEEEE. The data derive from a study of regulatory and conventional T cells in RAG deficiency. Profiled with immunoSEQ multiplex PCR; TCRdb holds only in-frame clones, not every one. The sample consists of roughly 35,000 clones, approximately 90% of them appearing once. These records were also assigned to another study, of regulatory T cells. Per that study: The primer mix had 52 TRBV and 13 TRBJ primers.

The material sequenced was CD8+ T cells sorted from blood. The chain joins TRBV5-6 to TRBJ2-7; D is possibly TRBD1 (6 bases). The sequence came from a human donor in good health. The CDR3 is CASSQGFEQYF. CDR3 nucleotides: TGTGCCAGCAGCCAGGGGTTCGAGCAGTACTTC.